This TCR beta chain originates from a study of Graves' ophthalmopathy and Graves' hyperthyroidism (dated by TCRdb to 2016 to 2019). Broadly, across the study: Peripheral blood was collected at initial diagnosis, prior to any treatment. In more than five hyperthyroidism patients, the T-cell repertoires found in thyroid tissue were compared with those found in blood. The study used TCR beta repertoire signatures to distinguish Graves' ophthalmopathy from Graves' hyperthyroidism and to predict progression to ophthalmopathy. Following sample collection, hyperthyroidism patients were given methimazole at a starting dose of 30 mg daily, and ophthalmopathy patients were given high-dose intravenous methylprednisolone. The independent validation cohort included around 19 hyperthyroidism patients plus 17 patients who later progressed from hyperthyroidism to ophthalmopathy. To explore V-J signatures that distinguish ophthalmopathy from hyperthyroidism, a discovery set of more than 90 patients was enrolled, made up of about 40 with ophthalmopathy and around 60 with stable hyperthyroidism. In total, under 150 blood samples were TCR-sequenced: fewer than 50 ophthalmopathy, approximately 80 hyperthyroidism and around 17 hyperthyroidism-to-ophthalmopathy patients.

The paper's findings and limits, for the study overall: In validation, the model predicted ophthalmopathy progression with about 71% sensitivity and about 73% specificity; some 13 predicted patients were CT-confirmed with GO in a median of about 7.1 months. Most of the expanded thyroid clonotypes with a frequency above 0.001 were also detected in blood, and it was suggested that the thyroid immune response may be reflected by blood repertoires. The 13-signature model separated ophthalmopathy from stable hyperthyroidism with 85% to 90% sensitivity and around 81% specificity in cross-validation, and 80%/75% in the test set. No statistical method was used to predetermine the sample size, and group allocation was not hidden from the investigators.

Hyperthyroidism was defined as stable when no progression to ophthalmopathy occurred within 18 months of follow-up. Hyperthyroidism patients were newly diagnosed, with disease duration under 2 months, and aged 18 to 65 years. Patients with other autoimmune diseases, uncontrolled infections, pregnancy or lactation were excluded. Diagnosis relied on clinical symptoms, serum thyroxine, TRAb, thyroid ultrasound and orbital computed tomography. Ficoll-Paque density gradient centrifugation was used to isolate PBMCs from approximately 10 ml of fresh peripheral blood. Total RNA was extracted with Trizol reagent and quality-checked on an Agilent 2100 Bioanalyzer. Ten or more counts support this clonotype. Its cognate antigen has yet to be identified. No base quality values were provided; no much bigger clone lies one nucleotide off. For repertoire sequencing, TCR beta CDR3 regions were amplified from RNA transcripts. The first round was an RT-PCR using HTBI primers with the Qiagen OneStep RT-PCR kit, and this first round was followed by a second-round multiplex PCR, then size selection and purification. Sequencing of the libraries was carried out on an Illumina HiSeq2000 in paired-end mode with 100 bp reads. The study's processing was this. SOAPnuke was used for read processing, and reads with adapters, uncalled bases, a mean Phred below 15, or no exact constant-primer or identifier match were discarded. High-quality paired reads were merged with COPE v1.2.5. Unique nucleotide sequences were defined as clonotypes and aligned to IMGT TRB V, D and J references using MiTCR v1.1. The analysis was limited to V-J combinations with a frequency above 0.0001, which together covered 99.2% of the repertoires. For each V-J combination, a TCR clonal expansion and chaos score was defined as F50 clonal expansion divided by the chaos observed in the TCRdist matrix. Welch's t-statistics and random forest were used to narrow the features down to about a dozen V-J combinations, which were then fed into a naive Bayes classifier. The Morisita-Horn index was used to measure how similar the thyroid and blood repertoires were. TCRdb trimmed the raw reads at Q25, called clones with MiXCR and kept productive beta chains. Entries that share a CDR3 protein sequence are merged under the most common genes and DNA. The V and J calls reflect TCRdb's pipeline rather than the authors' work. Within this sample are tens of thousands of distinct CDR3 sequences, with about 44% of them counted one time only. Of the sample, roughly 6.5% falls within the top ten clones.

CDR1 and CDR2 were assigned from the germline V gene as MDHEN and SYDVKM. From the cysteine up to the phenylalanine, the CDR3 has a length of 15 residues. Just CDR3 DNA is preserved here, 45 bases in frame from base 1. The germline V and J ends show losses of 4 bases and 11 bases respectively, and no gene match explains 11 bases of the junction. Recombination linked TRBV28 to TRBJ1-1; 12 central nucleotides agree with TRBD1. Input material: peripheral blood. This TCR came from an adult woman with stable Graves' hyperthyroidism. The CDR3 reads as follows: CASSSPGTGGQGAFF. Here is the DNA: TGTGCCAGCAGTTCTCCGGGGACAGGGGGCCAGGGCGCTTTCTTT.